Reported below is one TCR beta chain. The sample comes from a study of shared clonotypes between healthy human individuals. Nashville, Tennessee was home to all donors, who were Caucasian adults. Generated by immunoSEQ multiplex PCR, the TCRdb table keeps only in-frame clones and is missing some. The sample has some 1.5 million clones; 95% to 99% are singletons. V dropped 4 bases and J dropped 6 bases, with 9 bases sitting between them. CDR1 and CDR2 from the germline V gene are SEHNR and FQNEAQ (reference sequence). The CDR3 runs 12 residues. What was sequenced was naive CD4+ T cells sorted from blood. This sample's subset: CD45RA+ positively selected. The TCR originated in a man aged 25 to 40 in good health. The chain links TRBV7-9 to TRBJ1-2; no definite D call. CDR3 region: CASSSKVNGYTF. The CDR3 DNA reads TGTGCCAGCAGCTCCAAGGTTAATGGCTACACCTTC.